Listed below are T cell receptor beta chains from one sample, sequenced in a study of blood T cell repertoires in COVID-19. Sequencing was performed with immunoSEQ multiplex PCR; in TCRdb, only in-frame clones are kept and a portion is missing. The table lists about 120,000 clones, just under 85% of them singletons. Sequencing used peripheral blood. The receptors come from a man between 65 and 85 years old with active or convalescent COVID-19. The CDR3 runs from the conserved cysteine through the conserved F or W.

cdr3_aa: CASSLLLAGETQYF; v_call: TRBV11-1
cdr3_aa: CAWSVFSGGLNNEQFF; v_call: TRBV30
cdr3_aa: CASSTREGGYGYTF; v_call: TRBV4-3
cdr3_aa: CAISDPGGGNLHF; v_call: TRBV10-3
cdr3_aa: CASSLPGLAGGGEQFF; v_call: TRBV28
cdr3_aa: CASTRDSSNSPLHF; v_call: TRBV6-5
cdr3_aa: CASSQDYEGVQPQHF; v_call: TRBV4-2
cdr3_aa: CASSETTGGYEQYF; v_call: TRBV5-1
cdr3_aa: CAWSGQGYGYTF; v_call: TRBV30
cdr3_aa: CASSRREGLSYNEQFF; v_call: TRBV14
cdr3_aa: CASSPRETNTEAFF; v_call: TRBV18
cdr3_aa: CASSWGRGNEKLFF; v_call: TRBV28
cdr3_aa: CASSVGGTGGAQYF; v_call: TRBV9
cdr3_aa: CASSLDGLAGGQFF; v_call: TRBV7-9
cdr3_aa: CASSMRGGSNEQFF; v_call: TRBV4-3
cdr3_aa: CASSLDSIFKSDGYTF; v_call: TRBV5-1
cdr3_aa: CASSKQGAHSGELFF; v_call: TRBV28
cdr3_aa: CASSNRQAGFKLFF; v_call: TRBV19
cdr3_aa: CASSPNRVGYGYTF; v_call: TRBV28
cdr3_aa: CSASQTYEQYF; v_call: TRBV20-1
cdr3_aa: CAISESWGDKLFF; v_call: TRBV10-3
cdr3_aa: CASSQGAPAYEQYF; v_call: TRBV18
cdr3_aa: CASSPDYNPYNEQFF; v_call: TRBV6-2/TRBV6-3
cdr3_aa: CARSLAGAQETQYF; v_call: TRBV5-3
cdr3_aa: CASSTGTSDYNEQFF; v_call: TRBV5-1
cdr3_aa: CASSSGDPRSNSPLHF; v_call: TRBV7-2
cdr3_aa: CASSQGLQYNEQFF; v_call: TRBV4-1
cdr3_aa: CASSRDGRHEQYF; v_call: TRBV3-1/TRBV3-2
cdr3_aa: CASAGGGSGANVLTF; v_call: TRBV19
cdr3_aa: CASNVGGRNEKLFF; v_call: TRBV6-5
cdr3_aa: CASSGTSGSYEQYF; v_call: TRBV27
cdr3_aa: CASRQWGEITDTQYF; v_call: TRBV6-5
cdr3_aa: CASSQATSSYNEQFF; v_call: TRBV4-3
cdr3_aa: CASRAPGGDEQFF; v_call: TRBV6-5
cdr3_aa: CAWGDRAVSNSPLHF; v_call: TRBV30
cdr3_aa: CASSPDTMFANTGELFF; v_call: TRBV18
cdr3_aa: CASSILPGQGKFVRGYTF; v_call: TRBV19
cdr3_aa: CASSQDDGAAYEQYF; v_call: TRBV3-1/TRBV3-2
cdr3_aa: CASTTRRGYEQYF; v_call: TRBV25-1
cdr3_aa: CASSPDRGGGYTF; v_call: TRBV7-2
cdr3_aa: CASSYSDRGEQYF; v_call: TRBV6-2/TRBV6-3
cdr3_aa: CASSQGRTMNTEAFF; v_call: TRBV4-3
cdr3_aa: CASSYPTGANYGYTF; v_call: TRBV28
cdr3_aa: CASGTSGGTDTQYF; v_call: TRBV7-3
cdr3_aa: CAISESGQGAQPQHF; v_call: TRBV10-3
cdr3_aa: CASSQDLGGEKLFF; v_call: TRBV4-1
cdr3_aa: CASSFTARLPYEQYF; v_call: TRBV27
cdr3_aa: CASSIVLAGGTGELFF; v_call: TRBV19
cdr3_aa: CASTRGTWGYTF; v_call: TRBV2
cdr3_aa: CASSENRWINEQYF; v_call: TRBV6-1
cdr3_aa: CASREDSQETQYF; v_call: TRBV19
cdr3_aa: CSVIQGADEQYF; v_call: TRBV29-1
cdr3_aa: CASSYSLSRGYTF; v_call: TRBV6-2/TRBV6-3
cdr3_aa: CASSPGTSGNTIYF; v_call: TRBV7-9
cdr3_aa: CAWSKGGGGTGELFF; v_call: TRBV30
cdr3_aa: CSVRHIPYGYTF; v_call: TRBV29-1
cdr3_aa: CASSKRTGSEAFF; v_call: TRBV9
cdr3_aa: CASSPGVWDTEAFF; v_call: TRBV6-5
cdr3_aa: CASSEGRDTQYF; v_call: TRBV18